Sequencing of this TCR beta chain was carried out in a study of OX40 agonist ivuxolimab in advanced cancers. Study-wide context: The patients received ivuxolimab by intravenous route every 2 weeks at 0.01 to 10 mg/kg. Study-level findings and limits: There were, on average, more expanded clones in CD8+ T cells than in CD4+.

TCRdb keeps only in-frame clones here, not all; method: immunoSEQ multiplex PCR. The table includes about 72,000 clones, roughly nine tenths detected once. The CDR3 consists of 15 residues. J was trimmed by 3 bases and V by 7 bases; bases with no gene match: 9. The germline CDR1 and CDR2 sequences are LNHDA and SQIVND (reference sequence). Notes on this clone: Its specificity is not known.

The material sequenced was CD4+ or CD8+ T cells sorted from blood, taken in a trial of the OX40 agonist ivuxolimab. The chain has TRBV19 and TRBJ1-2; the match to TRBD1 covers 9 bases. This TCR was recovered from an adult with an advanced solid tumor such as melanoma, head and neck, liver or kidney cancer. This CDR3 reads CASTETGGIDYGYTF. In nucleotides, the CDR3 is TGTGCCAGTACCGAGACAGGGGGAATCGACTATGGCTACACCTTC.